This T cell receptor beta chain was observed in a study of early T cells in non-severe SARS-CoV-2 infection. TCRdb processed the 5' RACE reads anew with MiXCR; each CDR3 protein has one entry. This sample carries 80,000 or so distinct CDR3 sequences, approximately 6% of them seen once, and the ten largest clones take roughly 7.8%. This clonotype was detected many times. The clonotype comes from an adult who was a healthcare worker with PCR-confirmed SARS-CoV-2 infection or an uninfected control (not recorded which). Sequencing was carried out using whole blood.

The CDR3 region is CASSERPNSGANVLTF. The CDR3, as DNA: TGTGCCAGCAGTGAAAGGCCCAACTCTGGGGCCAACGTCCTGACTTTC. The chain is built from TRBV25-1 and TRBJ2-6; D gene ambiguous. The V end lost 2 bases, the J end lost 0 bases, and 8 bases lay between the germline ends. CDR1 is MGHDK and CDR2 is SYGVNS in the germline V gene. This CDR3 is 16 amino acids long. The full variable domain, in which reference TRBV25-1 and TRBJ2-6 provide the parts outside the CDR3, is EADIYQTPRYLVIGTGKKITLECSQTMGHDKMYWYQQDPGMELHLIHYSYGVNSTEKGDLSSESTVSRIRTEHFPLTLESARPSHTSQYLCASSERPNSGANVLTFGAGSRLTVL.